This T cell receptor (beta chain) originates from a study of blood T cell repertoires in COVID-19. Overall study context: Donors in the United States, Italy and Spain gave samples during acute or convalescent COVID-19.

V shed 1 base, J shed 5 bases, and the junction held 8 bases outside the gene matches. This CDR3 region has 17 residues. The germline V gene encodes CDR1 SGHTA and CDR2 FQGNSA. This clone was observed a handful of times. The assay was immunoSEQ multiplex PCR, and TCRdb's table has in-frame clones only and misses some. The sample consists of about 340,000 clones, 85% to 90% of them appearing once. Followed longitudinally, the Seattle patients had been enrolled during active infection. This receptor was obtained from a woman between 50 and 59 years old with COVID-19, enrolled during active disease. Sequencing was carried out using peripheral blood. The gene calls are TRBV7-2 and TRBJ2-7; 13 nucleotides match TRBD2. CDR3 region: CASSLGRTSGRVNEQYF. For the CDR3, the DNA is TGTGCCAGCAGCTTAGGGCGCACTAGCGGGAGGGTAAACGAGCAGTACTTC.